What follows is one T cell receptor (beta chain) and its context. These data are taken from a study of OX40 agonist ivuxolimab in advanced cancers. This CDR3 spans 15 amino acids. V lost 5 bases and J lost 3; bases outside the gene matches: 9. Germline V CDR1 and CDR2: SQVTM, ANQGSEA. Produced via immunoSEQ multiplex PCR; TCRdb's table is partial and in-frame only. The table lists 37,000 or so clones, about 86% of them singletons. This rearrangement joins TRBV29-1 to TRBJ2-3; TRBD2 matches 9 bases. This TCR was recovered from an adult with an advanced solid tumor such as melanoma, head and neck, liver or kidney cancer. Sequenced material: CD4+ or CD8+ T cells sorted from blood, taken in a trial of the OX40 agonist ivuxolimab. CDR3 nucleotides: TGCAGCGTTCCCCGCCTAGCGGGGCCTACAGATACGCAGTATTTT. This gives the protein CSVPRLAGPTDTQYF.